This T cell receptor beta chain was identified in a study of blood T cell repertoires in COVID-19. Whole-study context: The study drew acute and convalescent COVID-19 samples from the United States, Italy and Spain. The cDNA or gDNA used as material had been derived from T cells, B-cell-depleted T cells, or PBMCs.

Study processing details: The authors estimated nucleated cell counts from reference gene primer amplification. Sequencing was performed with immunoSEQ multiplex PCR; in TCRdb, only in-frame clones are kept and a portion is missing. Clonal size and the V and J genes are those of that table, whereas D and trimming came from the DNA. The profile covers approximately 60,000 clones, with 75% to 90% appearing a single time and just under 15% taken by the ten largest. V lost 3 bases, J lost 7 bases, and 12 bases lay in between. In germline, CDR1 is SGHTA, CDR2 FQGTGA. The CDR3 runs to 13 residues. V gene TRBV7-3 combines with J gene TRBJ1-1; TRBD1 might be the D (5 bases). This sequence was found in a man aged 80 or over with acute or convalescent COVID-19. Sequenced input: peripheral blood. The CDR3 here is CASSFTSGGEAFF. The DNA for the CDR3 is TGTGCCAGCAGCTTCACCTCGGGGGGTGAAGCTTTCTTT.